One sample yielded the 14 T cell receptor beta chains listed below, sequenced in a study of blood T cells in healthy people across ages. Sample-barcoded 5' priming and a J-beta primer mix drove a second PCR of about 6 to 12 cycles. TCRdb re-analysed the 5' RACE reads in MiXCR, keeping a single row per CDR3 protein. The sample lists about 1,800,000 distinct CDR3 sequences, roughly 27% occurring once. The sequenced material came from blood. These receptors all stem from a woman aged 25 to 39 in good health.

The rearrangement links TRBV12-3 or TRBV12-4 to TRBJ2-2; D gene unclear. The CDR3 is 14 amino acids. V shed 5 bases and J shed 3 bases, with 10 bases lying between them. The CDR3 is CASSRRDYTGELFF. The CDR3 DNA is TGTGCCAGCAGTCGTAGAGACTACACCGGGGAGCTGTTTTTT.

The gene calls are TRBV9 and TRBJ2-3; D may correspond to TRBD1 or TRBD2 (5 bases each). The CDR3 spans 16 residues. Germline CDR1 SGDLS, CDR2 YYNGEE. V gave up 3 bases and J gave up 2 bases, with 16 bases separating them. The CDR3: CASSGGSPSPTDTQYF. CDR3 sequence (DNA): TGTGCCAGCAGCGGGGGGTCGCCTAGCCCCACAGATACGCAGTATTTT.

This clonotype was seen ten or more times. The CDR3 region is CASKVRPSNYGYTF. The CDR3, as DNA: TGTGCCAGCAAGGTTCGGCCGTCTAACTATGGCTACACCTTC. This chain uses TRBV6-2 or TRBV6-3 with TRBJ1-2; D gene unclear. The CDR3 sequence is 14 residues long. V was pared by 7 bases and J by 0 bases, with 12 bases between. Germline V gene sequence: CDR1 MNHEY, CDR2 SVGEGT.

The V and J genes are TRBV7-9 and TRBJ1-2; D perhaps matches TRBD1 (5 bases). The V end lost 5 bases, the J end lost 2 bases, and 18 bases lay between the germline ends. This CDR3 has 16 amino acids. Germline-derived CDR1 and CDR2 are SEHNR and FQNEAQ (reference sequence). The CDR3 sequence: CASSPGEGRTNYGYTF. CDR3 bases: TGTGCCAGCAGCCCGGGGGAGGGCAGGACGAACTATGGCTACACCTTC. Full variable domain (rest looked up from reference TRBV7-9 and TRBJ1-2): DTGVSQNPRHKITKRGQNVTFRCDPISEHNRLYWYRQTLGQGPEFLTYFQNEAQLEKSRLLSDRFSAERPKGSFSTLEIQRTEQGDSAMYLCASSPGEGRTNYGYTFGSGTRLTVV.

On this clonotype itself: This clone may be a read error of a much larger clone one base away. This chain joins TRBV28 and TRBJ2-7; D may be TRBD1 or TRBD2 (5 bases each). The CDR3 extends over 15 amino acids. Germline V gene sequence: CDR1 MDHEN, CDR2 SYDVKM. The CDR3 spells CAGSLSGHRSYEQYF. In nucleotides, the CDR3 is TGTGCCGGCAGTTTGTCGGGGCATCGCTCCTACGAGCAGTACTTC. Combining the CDR3 with reference TRBV28 and TRBJ2-7 gives the whole variable domain DVKVTQSSRYLVKRTGEKVFLECVQDMDHENMFWYRQDPGLGLRLIYFSYDVKMKEKGDIPEGYSVSREKKERFSLILESASTNQTSMYLCAGSLSGHRSYEQYFGPGTRLTVT.

This clonotype was observed at least ten times. This chain connects TRBV12-3 or TRBV12-4 to TRBJ2-7; D uncertain. The germline V and J ends were trimmed by 7 bases and 0 bases, with 7 bases remaining between them. CDR3 size: 12 residues. The CDR3 sequence: CASTRDSYEQYF. The CDR3 nucleotides are TGTGCCAGCACTAGAGACTCCTACGAGCAGTACTTC.

There are a few counts of this clonotype. V usage is TRBV14 and J usage is TRBJ2-6; 9 nucleotides match TRBD1. Trimming at V came to 2 bases and at J to 1 base, leaving 6 bases not matched to a gene. This CDR3 is built from 18 residues. Germline lookup yields CDR1 SGHDN and CDR2 FVKESK. The CDR3 nucleotides are TGTGCCAGCAGCCAAACGCGGGACAGGGCGTCTGGGGCCAACGTCCTGACTTTC. Its protein product is CASSQTRDRASGANVLTF. The full variable domain, with the rest looked up from reference TRBV14 and TRBJ2-6, is EAGVTQFPSHSVIEKGQTVTLRCDPISGHDNLYWYRRVMGKEIKFLLHFVKESKQDESGMPNNRFLAERTGGTYSTLKVQPAELEDSGVYFCASSQTRDRASGANVLTFGAGSRLTVL.

The chain combines TRBV28 with TRBJ2-5; TRBD2 matches at 7 bases. Germline V lookup: CDR1 MDHEN, CDR2 SYDVKM. This CDR3 comprises 16 residues. J was trimmed by 11 bases and V by 4 bases; bases with no gene match: 19. CDR3 region: CASSSTGLVSYNEQYF. The CDR3 DNA reads as TGTGCCAGCAGTTCCACCGGACTAGTCTCCTACAATGAGCAGTACTTC.

This clonotype has a handful of counts. The chain's CDR3 is CASSSLWINEQFF. The CDR3 nucleotides are TGTGCCAGCAGCTCCCTGTGGATCAATGAGCAGTTCTTC. The chain employs TRBV7-9 and TRBJ2-1; no firm D call. Per germline, CDR1 SEHNR and CDR2 FQNEAQ (reference sequence). The length of the CDR3 is 13 residues. V dropped 4 bases and J dropped 6 bases, with 10 bases sitting between them.

In its sample, this clonotype was seen a few times. The genes are TRBV2 and TRBJ2-7, with D perhaps matching TRBD1 or TRBD2 (5 bases each). The V and J ends lost 5 bases and 4 bases respectively, with 24 bases between them. The V gene's germline CDR1 is SNHLY and CDR2 FYNNEI. The CDR3 runs 17 residues. The CDR3 bases are TGTGCCAGCAGTCCGGGACCCAGTACCGGTGCCGATTACGAGCAGTACTTC. It translates to CASSPGPSTGADYEQYF.

This clonotype has just a few counts. The chain joins TRBV12-3 or TRBV12-4 to TRBJ2-7; D is unresolved. The CDR3 is made up of 16 amino acids. Trimming pared 4 bases from V and 1 base from J, leaving 17 bases between. CDR3 sequence: CASSSRPAGLSYEQYF. The CDR3 DNA sequence: TGTGCCAGCAGTTCAAGACCAGCCGGGTTGTCCTACGAGCAGTACTTC.

V gene TRBV2 combines with J gene TRBJ1-4; weak D call: TRBD1 (6 bases). Trimming left V 10 bases short and J 7 bases short, with 19 bases between. CDR1 is SNHLY, CDR2 FYNNEI, per germline. The CDR3 is 14 amino acids. The CDR3 DNA reads as TGTGCCACCGTCCGGACAGATTTAGGTGAAAAACTGTTTTTT. Its translation: CATVRTDLGEKLFF.

DNA for the CDR3: TGCAGTGCTAGATCCATCAAGGGCGGGAGCTCCTACAATGAGCAGTACTTC. Protein: CSARSIKGGSSYNEQYF. The chain uses TRBV20-1 and TRBJ2-1; 7 bases fit TRBD2. The last part of the DNA fits TRBJ2-7 better; the J call may be wrong. Germline V CDR1 and CDR2: DFQATT, SNEGSKA (reference sequence). This CDR3 has 17 residues.

The rearrangement uses TRBV6-5 and TRBJ2-2, with 11 bases lining up with TRBD2. After removal of 6 bases from V and 6 bases from J, the junction contained 3 bases not matched to a gene. The CDR3 covers 14 residues. Germline CDR1 and CDR2: MNHEY and SVGAGI. In DNA, the CDR3 is TGTGCCAGCAGGAGACTAGCGGGATCCGGGGAGCTGTTTTTT. Translation gives CASRRLAGSGELFF.